This TCR beta chain was retrieved from a study of blood T cell repertoires in COVID-19. This CDR3 region has 16 residues. J was trimmed by 11 bases and V by 7 bases; bases with no gene match: 19. CDR1 and CDR2 (germline): MDHEN, SYDVKM. TCRdb keeps only in-frame clones here, not all; method: immunoSEQ multiplex PCR. The repertoire holds 85,000 to 110,000 clones, with 70% to 90% as singletons. The V call is TRBV28, the J call TRBJ2-3, with 9 nucleotides matching TRBD1. Sequencing was performed on peripheral blood. The TCR was taken from a human donor in a cohort sampled during active COVID-19. This CDR3 is CASTSPSGQGLDRQYF. CDR3 nucleotides: TGTGCCAGCACTTCGCCCTCGGGACAGGGACTCGACAGGCAGTATTTT.